This TCR beta chain was found in a study of blood T cell repertoires in COVID-19. This clone occurred a few times. The identical CDR3 is also encoded by other nucleotide sequences in the sample. The table came from immunoSEQ multiplex PCR; TCRdb's copy has only in-frame clones and leaves some out. The sample carries more than 300,000 clones, roughly 90% recorded once. The CDR3 has 15 amino acids. The V gene end was trimmed by 4 bases and the J gene end by 6 bases; junction bases not matched to a gene: 4. Germline V gives CDR1 SGDLS, CDR2 YYNGEE. Seattle's cohort entered during active infection and was followed longitudinally.

This clonotype originated in a woman in her 70s with COVID-19, enrolled during active disease. The V call is TRBV9, the J call TRBJ1-6; 10 bases line up with TRBD1. Sequenced sample: peripheral blood. The CDR3 is CASSTRTGGNSPLHF. CDR3 nucleotides: TGTGCCAGCAGCACCCGGACAGGGGGTAATTCACCCCTCCACTTT.